A single sample is the source of the 21 T cell receptor beta chains below, sequenced in a study of blood T cell repertoires in COVID-19. Only in-frame clones appear in the TCRdb table, and some are missing; sequencing was by immunoSEQ multiplex PCR. In the table there are 35,000 to 55,000 clones, approximately 85% of which are singletons. Specimen: peripheral blood. Receptors originate from a human donor in a cohort sampled during active COVID-19.

This clone was found once. V gene TRBV10-1 combines with J gene TRBJ2-1; tentative D call: TRBD2 (5 bases). The CDR3 is 14 amino acids. Germline values: CDR1 WNHNN, CDR2 SYGVQD (reference sequence). V dropped 4 bases and J dropped 7 bases, with 14 bases sitting between them. The CDR3 DNA follows: TGCGCCAGCAGTGTGGCGGGCCTCGGGAATGAGCAGTTCTTC. Its translation is CASSVAGLGNEQFF.

V gene TRBV3-1 (or the pseudogene TRBV3-2) combines with J gene TRBJ2-5; 7 bases line up with TRBD2. Germline values: CDR1 LGHDT, CDR2 YNNKEL (reference sequence). The CDR3 contains 14 residues. With V trimmed by 1 base and J by 5 bases, 4 bases remained unmatched. The CDR3 sequence: CASSQGPGRETQYF. The CDR3 DNA sequence: TGTGCCAGCAGCCAAGGTCCCGGGAGGGAGACCCAGTACTTC.

This chain uses TRBV5-6 with TRBJ1-3; D may be TRBD1 (6 bases). The CDR3 has 15 residues. Trimming removed 4 bases from V and 2 bases from J, with 13 bases in between. The germline V gene has CDR1 SGHDT and CDR2 YYEEEE. The CDR3 here is CASSRPTGAGNTIYF. The CDR3 DNA reads as TGTGCCAGCAGCCGCCCGACAGGCGCTGGAAACACCATATATTTT.

This clone was counted a single time. Here the CDR3 reads CAITQAGGPTGELFF. As DNA, the CDR3 is TGTGCCATAACTCAAGCGGGGGGGCCCACCGGGGAGCTGTTTTTT. The chain recombines TRBV10-3 with TRBJ2-2; 10 bases align to TRBD2. The germline CDR1 and CDR2 sequences are ENHRY and SYGVKD. Trimming cost V 9 bases and J 4 bases; bases outside gene matches: 8. This CDR3 has 15 residues.

The chain links TRBV7-6 to TRBJ2-1; D perhaps matches TRBD1 (6 bases). Germline V gene sequence: CDR1 SGHVS, CDR2 FNYEAQ. CDR3 size: 16 residues. V gave up 2 bases and J gave up 1 base, with 12 bases separating them. CDR3 bases: TGTGCCAGCAGCTTACCACCGGGGACATCCTACAATGAGCAGTTCTTC. This sequence encodes CASSLPPGTSYNEQFF.

The chain carries TRBV5-1 and TRBJ1-6, with 8 bases lining up with TRBD1. The germline V gene has CDR1 SGHRS and CDR2 YFSETQ. Germline trimming cut 4 bases from V and 9 bases from J; bases unmatched to any gene: 6. This CDR3 is 14 amino acids long. The CDR3 loop is CASSPGQEFSPLHF. CDR3 DNA sequence: TGCGCCAGCAGCCCGGGACAGGAGTTTTCACCCCTCCACTTT.

A remark on this clone: The junction shows a germline mismatch at one end, possibly a read error. The chain employs TRBV19 and TRBJ2-7; 8 bases are a match to TRBD1. Per germline, CDR1 LNHDA and CDR2 SQIVND (reference sequence). This CDR3 spans 12 amino acids. The CDR3 spells CASRGFRDRFFF. CDR3 nucleotide sequence: TGTGCCAGTAGGGGGTTCCGGGACAGGTTCTTCTTC.

This chain joins TRBV5-1 and TRBJ2-7; D is perhaps TRBD1 (5 bases). This CDR3 comprises 14 residues. Germline V gene sequence: CDR1 SGHRS, CDR2 YFSETQ. V was shortened by 2 bases and J by 5 bases, with 14 bases between the two germline ends. For the CDR3, the DNA is TGCGCCAGCAGCTTAGGGCAGGGTATCAACGAGCAGTACTTC. Protein product: CASSLGQGINEQYF.

V usage is TRBV14 and J usage is TRBJ1-3, with TRBD1 identical over 11 bases. Germline CDR1 is SGHDN and CDR2 is FVKESK. V lost 4 bases and J lost 4; bases outside the gene matches: 6. CDR3 size: 16 residues. The chain's CDR3 is CASSRVDRGPGNTIYF. The CDR3 coding sequence is TGTGCCAGCAGCCGAGTGGACAGGGGGCCCGGAAACACCATATATTTT.

The V and J genes are TRBV19 and TRBJ2-4; 7 nucleotides line up with TRBD1. The germline V gene has CDR1 LNHDA and CDR2 SQIVND (reference sequence). This CDR3 spans 13 amino acids. CDR3: CGLPRDSKNIQYF. DNA of the CDR3: TGTGGACTGCCCCGGGACAGCAAAAACATTCAGTACTTC.

The chain has TRBV7-2 and TRBJ2-2; 7 bases are shared with TRBD2. Trimming removed 2 bases from V and 4 bases from J; junction bases left unmatched: 1. The CDR3 has 14 residues. Germline V CDR1 and CDR2: SGHTA, FQGNSA. CDR3 in amino acids: CASSLQRGTGELFF. CDR3 DNA sequence: TGTGCCAGCAGCTTACAGCGGGGCACCGGGGAGCTGTTTTTT. Combining the CDR3 with reference TRBV7-2 and TRBJ2-2 gives the whole variable domain GAGVSQSPSNKVTEKGKDVELRCDPISGHTALYWYRQSLGQGLEFLIYFQGNSAPDKSGLPSDRFSAERTGGSVSTLTIQRTQQEDSAVYLCASSLQRGTGELFFGEGSRLTVL.

This chain links TRBV7-2 with TRBJ1-6; 9 nucleotides agree with TRBD1. CDR3 length equals 17 residues. The V and J ends lost 4 bases and 3 bases, in that order; junction bases with no gene match: 7. Germline CDR1 SGHTA, CDR2 FQGNSA. CDR3 coding DNA: TGTGCCAGCAGCTCCCCTCCGGGACAGGGCTATAATTCACCCCTCCACTTT. Translation gives CASSSPPGQGYNSPLHF.

The V gene is TRBV28, the J gene TRBJ2-4, with TRBD1 matching over 10 bases. V trimming: 6 bases; J trimming: 14 bases; junction bases outside the gene matches: 10. In germline, CDR1 is MDHEN, CDR2 SYDVKM. The CDR3 is made up of 13 amino acids. The CDR3 nucleotides read TGTGCCAGCAGCTCAAGTCTTGGGACAGGGGAGTACTTC. Protein product: CASSSSLGTGEYF.

The chain links TRBV7-3 to TRBJ2-5; 9 positions match TRBD1. Germline V gene lookup returns CDR1 SGHTA and CDR2 FQGTGA. V gave up 5 bases and J gave up 5 bases; unmatched junction bases: 9. The CDR3 loop spans 15 amino acids. DNA of the CDR3: TGTGCCAGCAGCCGGAACAGGGGGCTAGGGGAGACCCAGTACTTC. Translation gives CASSRNRGLGETQYF.

V and J are TRBV12-3 or TRBV12-4 and TRBJ1-2; TRBD1 matches 7 bases. This CDR3 spans 11 amino acids. The V segment lost 6 bases and the J segment 8 bases; nucleotides outside the gene matches: 3. The CDR3 here is CASRTGVGYTF. The CDR3 region has the DNA TGTGCCAGCAGAACAGGGGTGGGCTACACCTTC.

The chain joins TRBV24-1 to TRBJ2-3, with 8 bases that match TRBD1. With V trimmed by 3 bases and J by 4 bases, 8 bases remained unmatched. CDR3 length: 16 amino acids. Looked up from germline, CDR1 is KGHDR and CDR2 is SFDVKD. The CDR3 bases are TGTGCCACCAGTGATCAGGACAGGGCCGCCCCAGATACGCAGTATTTT. The encoded protein is CATSDQDRAAPDTQYF.

The chain couples TRBV5-1 to TRBJ1-4; D is uncertain. V was pared by 0 bases and J by 0 bases, with 18 bases between. The CDR3 extends over 19 amino acids. Germline V CDR1 and CDR2: SGHRS, YFSETQ. The CDR3 loop reads CASSLERRRGWATNEKLFF. The CDR3 coding sequence is TGCGCCAGCAGCTTGGAAAGAAGGCGGGGATGGGCAACTAATGAAAAACTGTTTTTT.

J is TRBJ2-7 and V is TRBV5-1; D may be TRBD2 (7 bases). CDR3 length: 12 amino acids. Per the germline V gene, CDR1 is SGHRS and CDR2 is YFSETQ. Trimming stripped 4 bases from V and 6 bases from J, with 11 bases between. CDR3 protein: CASSSGTIEQYF. The CDR3 DNA reads as TGCGCCAGCAGCAGCGGGACAATCGAGCAGTACTTC.

This clone showed up just once. This chain uses TRBV12-3 or TRBV12-4 with TRBJ1-5; TRBD1 might be the D (5 bases). The V end was cut by 5 bases, the J end by 4 bases, with 6 bases between. The CDR3 length is 12 residues. CDR3 DNA sequence: TGTGCCAGCAGTAGGGGTAATCAGCCCCAGCATTTT. Its protein product is CASSRGNQPQHF.

The chain is built from TRBV9 and TRBJ2-2; TRBD2 aligns across 8 bases. V trimming: 4 bases; J trimming: 13 bases; junction bases outside the gene matches: 9. The CDR3 loop spans 13 amino acids. Germline CDR1 and CDR2: SGDLS and YYNGEE. The CDR3 nucleotides read TGTGCCAGCAGCTCTCCCGGGGGGGCCCGGCTGTTTTTT. This gives the protein CASSSPGGARLFF.

The chain joins TRBV14 to TRBJ1-5; D is possibly TRBD1 (5 bases). Germline CDR1 is SGHDN and CDR2 is FVKESK. V lost 1 base, J lost 6 bases, and 13 bases lay in between. This CDR3 has 15 amino acids. The CDR3 loop is CASSQGIGAGQPQHF. In DNA, the CDR3 is TGTGCCAGCAGCCAAGGGATAGGGGCCGGTCAGCCCCAGCATTTT.